This is a list of T cell receptor beta chains from one sample in a study of cytomegalovirus exposure and HLA in healthy donors. Using immunoSEQ multiplex PCR, the repertoire was profiled, and TCRdb retains in-frame clones only, with some absent. This sample has 180,000 or so clones, with 65% to 85% found just once. Sequenced material: PBMCs. The receptors come from a girl aged 10-17 years in good health and CMV-seropositive. Both conserved end residues are part of each CDR3. The D gene is left open where the match is weak. Clone size is shown for a subset of rows, as once, few, many or a class of expanded clone.

CDR3	DNA	size	V	J	D
CASSPGYQETQYF	TGTGCCAGCTCACCCGGGTACCAAGAGACCCAGTACTTC	.	TRBV18	TRBJ2-5	.
CASSKLAGGDEQFF	TGCGCCAGCAGCAAACTAGCGGGAGGCGATGAGCAGTTCTTC	.	TRBV5-1	TRBJ2-1	TRBD2
CASRVTSGRVGTQYF	TGTGCCAGCAGGGTGACTAGCGGGAGGGTAGGGACCCAGTACTTC	.	TRBV6-1	TRBJ2-5	TRBD2
CASSARDRSPNYGYTF	TGTGCCAGCAGCGCCCGCGACAGAAGTCCTAACTATGGCTACACCTTC	.	TRBV9	TRBJ1-2	.
CASSDTGYYEQYF	TGTGCCAGCAGTGATACAGGGTACTACGAGCAGTACTTC	.	TRBV6-5	TRBJ2-7	.
CASSSRTSGRVQETQYF	TGTGCCAGCAGCTCCAGGACTAGCGGGAGGGTACAAGAGACCCAGTACTTC	.	TRBV7-7	TRBJ2-5	TRBD2
CASSELVPAYSEQFF	TGCGCCAGCAGTGAGTTGGTCCCGGCTTACAGTGAGCAGTTCTTC	.	TRBV10-1	TRBJ2-1	.
CASSLSSAGGSYEQYF	TGTGCCAGCAGTTTATCTTCAGCGGGAGGGTCATACGAGCAGTACTTC	.	TRBV27	TRBJ2-7	TRBD2
CANEDEQFF	TGTGCCAACGAGGATGAGCAGTTCTTC	.	TRBV7-9	TRBJ2-1	.
CASSIQWAATNEKLFF	TGTGCCAGTAGTATTCAGTGGGCCGCAACTAATGAAAAACTGTTTTTT	few	TRBV19	TRBJ1-4	.
CASSPWGTGNDQPQHF	TGTGCCAGCTCACCATGGGGGACAGGGAATGATCAGCCCCAGCATTTT	few	TRBV18	TRBJ1-5	TRBD1
CASSLGLTGWTGELFF	TGCGCCAGCAGCTTGGGGCTGACAGGGTGGACCGGGGAGCTGTTTTTT	.	TRBV5-1	TRBJ2-2	TRBD1
CAISREGLGGSNEQFF	TGTGCCATCAGCCGGGAGGGCCTTGGGGGATCCAATGAGCAGTTCTTC	few	TRBV10-3	TRBJ2-1	TRBD2
CASSVGTSGITGELFF	TGTGCCAGCAGCGTGGGGACTAGCGGAATCACCGGGGAGCTGTTTTTT	.	TRBV9	TRBJ2-2	TRBD2
CASSLVGTGDYEQYF	TGTGCCAGCAGCTTAGTTGGTACAGGCGACTACGAGCAGTACTTC	.	TRBV11-2	TRBJ2-7	.
CASSLNNEQYF	TGCGCCAGCAGCTTGAACAACGAGCAGTACTTC	.	TRBV5-1	TRBJ2-7	.
CASKFGVNTEAFF	TGTGCCAGTAAATTCGGAGTGAACACTGAAGCTTTCTTT	.	TRBV19	TRBJ1-1	.
CASQRGAGVTDTQYF	TGTGCCAGCCAGAGGGGGGCGGGGGTCACAGATACGCAGTATTTT	.	TRBV6-5	TRBJ2-3	.
CASSSGVGYTF	TGTGCCAGTAGTAGCGGGGTTGGCTACACCTTC	.	TRBV19	TRBJ1-2	.
CASSEVVGLASFF	TGTGCCAGCAGTGAAGTAGTGGGACTAGCTAGCTTCTTC	.	TRBV6-1	TRBJ2-7	TRBD2
CASSIRRIDQPQHF	TGTGCCAGTAGTATAAGGAGAATAGATCAGCCCCAGCATTTT	.	TRBV19	TRBJ1-5	.
CAWSQLDTGELFF	TGTGCCTGGAGTCAACTAGACACCGGGGAGCTGTTTTTT	.	TRBV30	TRBJ2-2	.
CASSLVVIAGATYNEQFF	TGTGCCAGCAGCTTAGTCGTTATAGCGGGAGCTACCTACAATGAGCAGTTCTTC	.	TRBV11-2	TRBJ2-1	TRBD2
CASSWTGDGTGELFF	TGTGCCAGCAGTTGGACAGGGGATGGGACCGGGGAGCTGTTTTTT	.	TRBV6-4	TRBJ2-2	TRBD1
CASSFTISYEQYF	TGTGCCAGCAGCTTTACTATTTCCTACGAGCAGTACTTC	.	TRBV7-9	TRBJ2-7	.
CASSLEGQLPGEQFF	TGCGCCAGCAGCTTGGAGGGACAGCTTCCGGGGGAGCAGTTCTTC	.	TRBV5-1	TRBJ2-1	TRBD1
CASSSPLAGPGEQYF	TGTGCCAGCAGCTCCCCTCTAGCGGGCCCGGGGGAGCAGTACTTC	.	TRBV5-4	TRBJ2-7	TRBD2
CASSQRYTGEPGELFF	TGCGCCAGCAGCCAACGATATACAGGGGAGCCCGGGGAGCTGTTTTTT	.	TRBV4-3	TRBJ2-2	TRBD1
CASRQGETQYF	TGTGCCAGCAGGCAGGGGGAGACCCAGTACTTC	.	TRBV6-1	TRBJ2-5	.
CASGPGQQNTEAFF	TGTGCTAGTGGTCCGGGACAGCAGAACACTGAAGCTTTCTTT	.	TRBV12-5	TRBJ1-1	TRBD1
CASRSSGLHYNEQFF	TGTGCCAGCAGAAGCTCGGGACTACATTACAATGAGCAGTTCTTC	.	TRBV6-5	TRBJ2-1	TRBD2
CASSPRTGGYTDTQYF	TGCGCCAGCAGCCCGCGGACAGGGGGGTATACAGATACGCAGTATTTT	.	TRBV4-1	TRBJ2-3	TRBD1
CASSLTGGGNQPQHF	TGTGCCAGCAGTTTGACAGGGGGCGGCAATCAGCCCCAGCATTTT	.	TRBV2	TRBJ1-5	TRBD1